This entry describes one T cell receptor beta chain. CDR1 and CDR2 (germline): SGHRS, YFSETQ. The CDR3 totals 16 residues. V shed 1 base and J shed 0 bases, with 12 bases lying between them. This entry comes from a study of blood T cell repertoires in COVID-19. TCRdb's copy holds only in-frame clones and misses some; the assay was immunoSEQ multiplex PCR. Altogether under 100,000 clones are present, about 85% being singletons, with the ten largest covering around a quarter. The receptor was derived from a man at least 80 years old with active or convalescent COVID-19. V is TRBV5-1 and J is TRBJ2-3, with a possible D match to TRBD1 (6 bases). Sample: peripheral blood. The CDR3 here is CASSLPNRASTDTQYF. The DNA for the CDR3 is TGCGCCAGCAGCTTGCCTAACAGGGCCAGCACAGATACGCAGTATTTT.